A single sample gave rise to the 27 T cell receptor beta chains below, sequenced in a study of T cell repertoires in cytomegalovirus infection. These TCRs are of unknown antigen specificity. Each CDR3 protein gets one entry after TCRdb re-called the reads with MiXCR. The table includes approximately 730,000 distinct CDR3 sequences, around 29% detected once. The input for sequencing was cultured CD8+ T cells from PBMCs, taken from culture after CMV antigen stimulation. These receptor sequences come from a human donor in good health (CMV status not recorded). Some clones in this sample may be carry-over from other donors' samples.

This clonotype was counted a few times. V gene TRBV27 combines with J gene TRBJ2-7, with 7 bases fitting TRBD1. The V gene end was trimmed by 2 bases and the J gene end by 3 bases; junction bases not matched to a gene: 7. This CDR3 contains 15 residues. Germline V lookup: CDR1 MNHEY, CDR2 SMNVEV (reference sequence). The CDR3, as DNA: TGTGCCAGCAGTTTAGAATATTCAGGGGGCTACGAGCAGTACTTC. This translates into CASSLEYSGGYEQYF.

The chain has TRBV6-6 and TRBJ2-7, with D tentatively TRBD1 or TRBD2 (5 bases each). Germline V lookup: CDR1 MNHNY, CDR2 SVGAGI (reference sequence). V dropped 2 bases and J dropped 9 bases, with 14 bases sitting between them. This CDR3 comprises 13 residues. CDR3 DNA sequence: TGTGCCAGCAGTTACGCTCAGGGTGAGGGGCAGTACTTC. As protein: CASSYAQGEGQYF.

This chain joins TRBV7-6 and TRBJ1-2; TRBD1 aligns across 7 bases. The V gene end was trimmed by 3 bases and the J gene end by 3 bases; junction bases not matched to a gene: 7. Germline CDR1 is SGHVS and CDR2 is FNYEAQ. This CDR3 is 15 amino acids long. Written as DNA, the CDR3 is TGTGCCAGCAGCTTTGCAGGGGGGAGTGACTATGGCTACACCTTC. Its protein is CASSFAGGSDYGYTF. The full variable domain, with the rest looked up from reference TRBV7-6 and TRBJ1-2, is GAGVSQSPRYKVTKRGQDVALRCDPISGHVSLYWYRQALGQGPEFLTYFNYEAQQDKSGLPNDRFSAERPEGSISTLTIQRTEQRDSAMYRCASSFAGGSDYGYTFGSGTRLTVV.

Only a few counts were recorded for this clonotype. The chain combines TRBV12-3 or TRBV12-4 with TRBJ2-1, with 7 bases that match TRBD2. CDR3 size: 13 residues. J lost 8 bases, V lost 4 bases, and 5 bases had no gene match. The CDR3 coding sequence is TGTGCCAGCAGTTGGGGGGGGTTGGATGAGCAGTTCTTC. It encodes CASSWGGLDEQFF.

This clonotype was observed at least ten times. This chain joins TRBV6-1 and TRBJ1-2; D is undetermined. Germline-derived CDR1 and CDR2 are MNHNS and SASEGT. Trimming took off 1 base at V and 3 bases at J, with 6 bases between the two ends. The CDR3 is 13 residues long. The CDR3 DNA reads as TGTGCCAGCAGTGAAGTGGATTACTATGGCTACACCTTC. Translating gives CASSEVDYYGYTF.

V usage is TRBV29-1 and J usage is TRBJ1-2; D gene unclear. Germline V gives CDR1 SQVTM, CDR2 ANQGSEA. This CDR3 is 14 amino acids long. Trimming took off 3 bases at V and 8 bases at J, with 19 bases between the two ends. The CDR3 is CSVEDVGSLRGYTF. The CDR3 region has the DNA TGCAGCGTTGAGGATGTGGGGAGCCTTAGGGGCTACACCTTC.

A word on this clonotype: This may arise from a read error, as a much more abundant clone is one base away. Here the CDR3 reads CASSLALNWGLVGYTF. The CDR3 nucleotides read TGTGCCAGCAGCTTAGCCTTAAATTGGGGGTTGGTTGGCTACACCTTC. The V and J genes are TRBV7-8 and TRBJ1-2, with a tentative D call TRBD1 (5 bases). With 0 bases removed from V and 7 bases from J, the gap between germline ends came to 18 bases. This CDR3 has 16 residues. CDR1 is SGHVS, CDR2 FQNEAQ, per germline.

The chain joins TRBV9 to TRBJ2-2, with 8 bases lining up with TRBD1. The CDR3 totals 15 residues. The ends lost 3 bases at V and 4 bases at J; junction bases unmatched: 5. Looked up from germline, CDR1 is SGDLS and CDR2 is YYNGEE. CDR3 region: CASSARQGPTGELFF. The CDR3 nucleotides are TGTGCCAGCAGCGCCCGACAGGGGCCCACCGGGGAGCTGTTTTTT.

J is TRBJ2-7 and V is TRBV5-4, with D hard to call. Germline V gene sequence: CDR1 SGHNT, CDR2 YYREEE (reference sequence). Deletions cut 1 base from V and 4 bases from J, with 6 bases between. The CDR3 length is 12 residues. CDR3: CASSLMGYEQYF. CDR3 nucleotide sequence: TGTGCCAGCAGCTTGATGGGTTACGAGCAGTACTTC.

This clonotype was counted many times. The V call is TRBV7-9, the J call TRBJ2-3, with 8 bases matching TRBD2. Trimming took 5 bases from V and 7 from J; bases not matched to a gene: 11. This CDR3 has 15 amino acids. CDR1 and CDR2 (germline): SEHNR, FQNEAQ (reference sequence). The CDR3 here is CASSPTSSGGYTQYF. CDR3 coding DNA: TGTGCCAGCAGCCCGACTAGCTCGGGGGGGTATACGCAGTATTTT.

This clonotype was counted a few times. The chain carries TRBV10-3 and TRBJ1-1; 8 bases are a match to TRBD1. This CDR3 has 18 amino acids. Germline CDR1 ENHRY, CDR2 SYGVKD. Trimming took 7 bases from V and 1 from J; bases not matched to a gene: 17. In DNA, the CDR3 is TGTGCCATCAAGCCCCCCCCGGACAGGGCCCTCAGGAACACTGAAGCTTTCTTT. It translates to CAIKPPPDRALRNTEAFF.

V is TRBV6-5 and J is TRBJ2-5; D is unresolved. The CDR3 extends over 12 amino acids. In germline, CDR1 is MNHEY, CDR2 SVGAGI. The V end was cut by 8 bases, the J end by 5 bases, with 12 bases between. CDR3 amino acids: CASSTRWETQYF. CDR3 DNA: TGTGCCAGCTCCACCCGCTGGGAGACCCAGTACTTC.

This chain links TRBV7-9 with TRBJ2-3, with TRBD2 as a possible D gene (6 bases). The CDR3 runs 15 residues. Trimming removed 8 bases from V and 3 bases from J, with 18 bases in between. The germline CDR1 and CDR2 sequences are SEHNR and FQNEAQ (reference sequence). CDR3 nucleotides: TGTGCCAGCCGAATGGCGCAGGGAGGAACAGATACGCAGTATTTT. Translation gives CASRMAQGGTDTQYF.

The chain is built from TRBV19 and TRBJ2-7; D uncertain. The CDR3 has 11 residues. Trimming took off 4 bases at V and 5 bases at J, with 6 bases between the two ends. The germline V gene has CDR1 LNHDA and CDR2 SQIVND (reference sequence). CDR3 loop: CASSNLDEQYF. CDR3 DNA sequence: TGTGCCAGTAGTAACCTAGACGAGCAGTACTTC.

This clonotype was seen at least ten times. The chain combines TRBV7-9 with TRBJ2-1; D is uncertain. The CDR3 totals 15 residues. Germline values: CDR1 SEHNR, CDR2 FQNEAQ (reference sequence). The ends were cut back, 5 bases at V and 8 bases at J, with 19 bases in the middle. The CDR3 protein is CASSKVGTPAYEQFF. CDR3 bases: TGTGCCAGCAGCAAAGTGGGTACCCCCGCTTATGAGCAGTTCTTC.

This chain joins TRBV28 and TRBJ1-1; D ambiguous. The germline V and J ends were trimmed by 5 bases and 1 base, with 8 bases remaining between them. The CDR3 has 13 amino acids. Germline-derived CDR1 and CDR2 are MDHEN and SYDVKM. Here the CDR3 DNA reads TGTGCCAGCAGTGCTGTCCCGAACACTGAAGCTTTCTTT. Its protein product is CASSAVPNTEAFF.

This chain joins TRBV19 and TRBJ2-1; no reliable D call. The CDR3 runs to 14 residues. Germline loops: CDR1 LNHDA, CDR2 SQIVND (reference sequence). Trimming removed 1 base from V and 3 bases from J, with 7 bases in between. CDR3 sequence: CASSIGGGYNEQFF. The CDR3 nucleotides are TGTGCCAGTAGTATAGGGGGTGGCTACAATGAGCAGTTCTTC.

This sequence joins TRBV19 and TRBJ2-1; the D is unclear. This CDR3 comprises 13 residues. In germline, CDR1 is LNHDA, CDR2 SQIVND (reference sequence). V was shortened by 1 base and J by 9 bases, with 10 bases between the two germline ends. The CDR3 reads CASSIGGLGEQFF. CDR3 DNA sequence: TGTGCCAGTAGTATAGGCGGCTTAGGTGAGCAGTTCTTC.

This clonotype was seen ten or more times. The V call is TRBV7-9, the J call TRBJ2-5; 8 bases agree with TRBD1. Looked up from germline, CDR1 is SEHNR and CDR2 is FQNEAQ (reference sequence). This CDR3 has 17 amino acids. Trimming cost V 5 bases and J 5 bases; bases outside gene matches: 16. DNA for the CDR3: TGTGCCAGCAGCCAGACCGCCGACAGGGGAGAGCGGGAGACCCAGTACTTC. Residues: CASSQTADRGERETQYF.

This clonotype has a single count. The CDR3 nucleotides read TGTGCCAGCACCAGGGGGCATGGGGCCAACGTCCTGACTTTC. Protein product: CASTRGHGANVLTF. The rearrangement joins TRBV9 to TRBJ2-6; TRBD1 aligns across 8 bases. CDR1 and CDR2 from the germline V gene are SGDLS and YYNGEE. This CDR3 region has 14 residues. Losses at the gene ends were 6 bases for V and 3 bases for J; bases not matched to a gene: 2.

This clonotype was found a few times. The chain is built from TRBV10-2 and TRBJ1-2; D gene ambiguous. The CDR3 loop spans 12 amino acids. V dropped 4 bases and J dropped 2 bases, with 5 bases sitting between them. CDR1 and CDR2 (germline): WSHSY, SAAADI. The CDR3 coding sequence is TGCGCCAGCAGTGGACCCAACTATGGCTACACCTTC. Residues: CASSGPNYGYTF.

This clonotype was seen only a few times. This chain's CDR3 is CASSPIPGGGYEQYF. The CDR3 DNA reads TGTGCCAGCAGCCCCATCCCGGGAGGGGGATACGAGCAGTACTTC. V usage is TRBV7-9 and J usage is TRBJ2-7; 8 bases agree with TRBD2. The J segment lost 4 bases and the V segment lost 5 bases, leaving 10 bases of the junction unmatched. Germline-derived CDR1 and CDR2 are SEHNR and FQNEAQ (reference sequence). The CDR3 totals 15 residues.

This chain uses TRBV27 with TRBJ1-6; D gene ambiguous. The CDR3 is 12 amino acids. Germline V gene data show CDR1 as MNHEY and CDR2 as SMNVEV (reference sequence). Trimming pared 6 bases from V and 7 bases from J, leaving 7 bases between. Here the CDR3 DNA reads TGTGCCAGCAGGAGTGGGAATTCACCCCTCCACTTT. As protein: CASRSGNSPLHF.

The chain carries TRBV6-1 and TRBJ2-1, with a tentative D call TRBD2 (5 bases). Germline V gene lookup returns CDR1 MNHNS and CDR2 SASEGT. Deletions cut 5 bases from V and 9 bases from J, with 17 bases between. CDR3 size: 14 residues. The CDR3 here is CASSRRYVDGEQFF. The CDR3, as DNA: TGTGCCAGCAGTAGGAGGTATGTAGACGGTGAGCAGTTCTTC.

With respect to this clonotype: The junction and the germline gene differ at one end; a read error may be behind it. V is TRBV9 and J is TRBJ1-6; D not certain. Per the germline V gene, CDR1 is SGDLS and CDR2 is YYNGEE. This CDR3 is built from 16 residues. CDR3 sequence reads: CASSPEVSSYNSPLHF. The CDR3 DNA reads TGTGCTAGCAGCCCAGAGGTGAGCTCCTATAATTCACCCCTCCACTTT.

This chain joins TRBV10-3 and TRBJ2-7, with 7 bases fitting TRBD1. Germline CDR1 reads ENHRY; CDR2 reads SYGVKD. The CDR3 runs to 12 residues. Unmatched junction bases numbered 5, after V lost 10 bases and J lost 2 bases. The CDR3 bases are TGTGCCACCTTGGGACAGACCTACGAGCAGTACTTC. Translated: CATLGQTYEQYF.

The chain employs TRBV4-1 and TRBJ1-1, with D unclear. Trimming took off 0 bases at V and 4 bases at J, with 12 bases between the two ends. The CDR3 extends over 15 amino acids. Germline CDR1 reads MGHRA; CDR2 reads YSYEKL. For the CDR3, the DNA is TGCGCCAGCAGCCAAGATAGGAGCAGCGGCACTGAAGCTTTCTTT. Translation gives CASSQDRSSGTEAFF.